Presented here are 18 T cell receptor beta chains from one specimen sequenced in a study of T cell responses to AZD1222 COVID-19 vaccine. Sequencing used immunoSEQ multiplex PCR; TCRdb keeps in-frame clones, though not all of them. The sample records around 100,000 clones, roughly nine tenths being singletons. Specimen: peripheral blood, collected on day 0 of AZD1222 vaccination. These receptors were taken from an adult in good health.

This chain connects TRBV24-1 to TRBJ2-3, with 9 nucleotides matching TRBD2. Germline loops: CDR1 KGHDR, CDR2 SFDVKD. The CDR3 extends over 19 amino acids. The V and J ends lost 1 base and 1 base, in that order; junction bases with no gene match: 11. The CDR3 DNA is TGTGCCACCAGTGATTTAGCTGGGGTACTAGCGGGCGGCACAGATACGCAGTATTTT. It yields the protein CATSDLAGVLAGGTDTQYF.

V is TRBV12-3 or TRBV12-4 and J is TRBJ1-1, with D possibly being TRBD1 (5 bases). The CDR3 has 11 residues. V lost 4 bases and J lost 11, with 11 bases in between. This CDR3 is CASSWGSWAFF. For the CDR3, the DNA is TGTGCCAGCAGTTGGGGGTCGTGGGCTTTCTTT.

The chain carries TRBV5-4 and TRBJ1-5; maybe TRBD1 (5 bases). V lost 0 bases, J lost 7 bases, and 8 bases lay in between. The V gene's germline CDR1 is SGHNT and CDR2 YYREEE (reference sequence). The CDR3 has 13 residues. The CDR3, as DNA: TGTGCCAGCAGCTTGGAAAGGGACCAGCCCCAGCATTTT. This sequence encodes CASSLERDQPQHF.

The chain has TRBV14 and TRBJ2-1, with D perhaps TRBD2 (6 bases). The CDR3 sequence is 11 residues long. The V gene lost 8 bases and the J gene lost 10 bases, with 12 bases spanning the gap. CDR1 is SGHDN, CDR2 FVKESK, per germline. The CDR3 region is CASGNLAEQFF. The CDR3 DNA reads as TGTGCCAGCGGCAATCTAGCGGAGCAGTTCTTC.

As DNA, the CDR3 is TGTGCCAGCGGACTAGCGGGGGGGCCTGGAGATACGCAGTATTTT. This encodes CASGLAGGPGDTQYF. This chain connects TRBV2 to TRBJ2-3; 15 bases map to TRBD2. The CDR3 covers 15 residues. After removal of 8 bases from V and 5 bases from J, the junction contained 5 bases not matched to a gene. Germline CDR1 and CDR2: SNHLY and FYNNEI.

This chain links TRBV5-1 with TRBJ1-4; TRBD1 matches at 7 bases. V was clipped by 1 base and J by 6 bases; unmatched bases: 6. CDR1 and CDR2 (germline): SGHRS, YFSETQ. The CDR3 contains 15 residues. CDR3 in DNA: TGCGCCAGCAGCTTGACGGGACAGAGTCATGAAAAACTGTTTTTT. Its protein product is CASSLTGQSHEKLFF.

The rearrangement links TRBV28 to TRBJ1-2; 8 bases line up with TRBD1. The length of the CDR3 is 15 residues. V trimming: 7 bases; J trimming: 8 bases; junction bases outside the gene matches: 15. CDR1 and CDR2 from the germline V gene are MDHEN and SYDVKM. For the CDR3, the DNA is TGTGCCAGCACTCCGGTAGGCAGGGGGCTTCGGGGCTACACCTTC. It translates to CASTPVGRGLRGYTF.

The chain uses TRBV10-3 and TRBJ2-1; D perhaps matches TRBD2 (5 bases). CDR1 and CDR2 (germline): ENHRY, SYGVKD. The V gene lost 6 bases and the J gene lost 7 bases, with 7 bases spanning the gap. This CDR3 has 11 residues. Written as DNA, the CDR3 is TGTGCCATCAGCGAGCGGAATGAGCAGTTCTTC. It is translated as CAISERNEQFF.

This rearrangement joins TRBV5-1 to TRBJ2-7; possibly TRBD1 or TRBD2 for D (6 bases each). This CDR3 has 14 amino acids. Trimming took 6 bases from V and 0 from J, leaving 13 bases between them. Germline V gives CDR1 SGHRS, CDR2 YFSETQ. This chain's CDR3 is CASTKGGGSYEQYF. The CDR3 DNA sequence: TGCGCCAGCACGAAGGGGGGAGGCTCCTACGAGCAGTACTTC.

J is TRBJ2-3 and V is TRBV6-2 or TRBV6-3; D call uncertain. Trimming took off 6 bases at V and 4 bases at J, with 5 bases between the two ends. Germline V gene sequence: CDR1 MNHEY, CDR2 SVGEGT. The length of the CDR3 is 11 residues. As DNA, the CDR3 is TGTGCCAGCAGCGTCCCAGATACGCAGTATTTT. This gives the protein CASSVPDTQYF.

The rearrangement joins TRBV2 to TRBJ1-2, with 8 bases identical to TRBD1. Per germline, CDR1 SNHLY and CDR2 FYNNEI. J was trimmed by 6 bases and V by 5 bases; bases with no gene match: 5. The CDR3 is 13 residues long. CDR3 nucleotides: TGTGCCAGCAGTAAATCAGGGGGCGATGGCTACACCTTC. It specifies CASSKSGGDGYTF.

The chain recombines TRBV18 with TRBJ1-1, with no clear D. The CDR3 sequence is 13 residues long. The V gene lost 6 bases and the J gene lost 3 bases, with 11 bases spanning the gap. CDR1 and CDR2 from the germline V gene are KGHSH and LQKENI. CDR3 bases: TGTGCCAGCTCCCCGATAAAAGACACTGAAGCTTTCTTT. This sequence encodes CASSPIKDTEAFF.

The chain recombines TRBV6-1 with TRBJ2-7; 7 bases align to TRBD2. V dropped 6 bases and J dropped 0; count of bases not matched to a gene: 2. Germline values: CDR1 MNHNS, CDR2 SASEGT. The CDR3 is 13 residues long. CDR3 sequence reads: CASRASGSYEQYF. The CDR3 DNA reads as TGTGCCAGCAGGGCTAGCGGCTCCTACGAGCAGTACTTC.

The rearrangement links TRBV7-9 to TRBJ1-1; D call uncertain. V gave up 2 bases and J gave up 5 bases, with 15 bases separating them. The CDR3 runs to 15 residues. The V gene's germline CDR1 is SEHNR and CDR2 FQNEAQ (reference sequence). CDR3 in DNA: TGTGCCAGCAGCTTAAATTTTGGACCGGGGACTGAAGCTTTCTTT. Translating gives CASSLNFGPGTEAFF.

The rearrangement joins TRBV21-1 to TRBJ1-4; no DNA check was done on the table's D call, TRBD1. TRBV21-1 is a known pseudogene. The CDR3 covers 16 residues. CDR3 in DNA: TGTGCCTGCTATACCAGCTCAGGGGCGAAAGATGAAAAACTGTTTTTT. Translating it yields CACYTSSGAKDEKLFF.

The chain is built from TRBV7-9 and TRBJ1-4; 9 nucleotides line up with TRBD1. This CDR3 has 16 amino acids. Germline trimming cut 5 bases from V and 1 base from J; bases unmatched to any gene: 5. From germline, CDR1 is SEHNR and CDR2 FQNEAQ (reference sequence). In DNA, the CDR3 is TGTGCCAGCAGCCTTACGACAGGGGGAACTAATGAAAAACTGTTTTTT. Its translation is CASSLTTGGTNEKLFF.

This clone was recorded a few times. DNA for the CDR3: TGCAGCGTTCGGACAGGGAGCAATCAGCCCCAGCATTTT. It specifies CSVRTGSNQPQHF. The V gene is TRBV29-1, the J gene TRBJ1-5; 8 bases agree with TRBD1. Unmatched junction bases numbered 1, after V lost 5 bases and J lost 1 base. CDR1 is SQVTM and CDR2 is ANQGSEA in the germline V gene. This CDR3 spans 13 amino acids.

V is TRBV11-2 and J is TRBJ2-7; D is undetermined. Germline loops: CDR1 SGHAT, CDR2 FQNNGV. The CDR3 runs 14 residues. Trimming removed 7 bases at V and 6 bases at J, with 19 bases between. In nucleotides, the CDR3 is TGTGCCAGCACCCTAAGGACCGACCCCTCCGAGCAGTACTTC. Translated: CASTLRTDPSEQYF.